Listed below are T cell receptor beta chains from one sample, sequenced in a study of T cells after yellow fever vaccination. One entry per CDR3 protein results from TCRdb running MiXCR on the 5' RACE reads. This sample has some 69,000 distinct CDR3 sequences; 4.5% to 7.5% occur once, and the top ten carry over 2%. The material sequenced was CD4+ T cells sorted from PBMCs, taken less than 18 days after the first yellow fever vaccination. These receptors all stem from a man between 18 and 29 years old who received the YFV17D yellow fever vaccine. CDR3s include the opening cysteine and the closing phenylalanine or tryptophan. Fields, in order: J gene, V gene, CDR3 protein.

j_gene: TRBJ2-1; v_gene: TRBV6-5; CDR3aa: CAISRGTGGGNEQFF
j_gene: TRBJ2-1; v_gene: TRBV20-1; CDR3aa: CSASSRTGHNEQFF
j_gene: TRBJ1-2; v_gene: TRBV7-9; CDR3aa: CASSWLILGQKYGYTF
j_gene: TRBJ2-3; v_gene: TRBV18; CDR3aa: CASSPSPASTDTQYF
j_gene: TRBJ2-1; v_gene: TRBV7-2; CDR3aa: CASNPTGPGEQFF
j_gene: TRBJ1-1; v_gene: TRBV5-6; CDR3aa: CASSTGRRNTEAFF
j_gene: TRBJ2-2; v_gene: TRBV18; CDR3aa: CASSPLAAAGDTGELFF
j_gene: TRBJ1-2; v_gene: TRBV20-1; CDR3aa: CSARDQGSQRPNYGYTF
j_gene: TRBJ2-5; v_gene: TRBV5-4; CDR3aa: CASSRTGFGGETQYF
j_gene: TRBJ2-5; v_gene: TRBV6-5; CDR3aa: CASSYGTPGGETQYF
j_gene: TRBJ2-1; v_gene: TRBV7-2; CDR3aa: CASKRGGQDNEQFF
j_gene: TRBJ2-3; v_gene: TRBV7-2; CDR3aa: CASSLSPTDTQYF
j_gene: TRBJ2-5; v_gene: TRBV28; CDR3aa: CASVVAGSGTQYF
j_gene: TRBJ1-3; v_gene: TRBV28; CDR3aa: CASSRDSGNTIYF
j_gene: TRBJ2-3; v_gene: TRBV24-1; CDR3aa: CATSDSQGATDTQYF
j_gene: TRBJ1-2; v_gene: TRBV2; CDR3aa: CASSEARGGGYTF
j_gene: TRBJ1-5; v_gene: TRBV18; CDR3aa: CASSPPSVSDQPQHF
j_gene: TRBJ1-6; v_gene: TRBV5-1; CDR3aa: CASSLGSGTVASPLHF
j_gene: TRBJ2-5; v_gene: TRBV7-9; CDR3aa: CASSYRERGETQYF
j_gene: TRBJ1-5; v_gene: TRBV12-3/TRBV12-4; CDR3aa: CASSFGQGNQPQHF
j_gene: TRBJ2-3; v_gene: TRBV6-1; CDR3aa: CASRNSGGVTDTQYF
j_gene: TRBJ1-1; v_gene: TRBV7-2; CDR3aa: CASNQDGNTEAFF
j_gene: TRBJ2-1; v_gene: TRBV7-2; CDR3aa: CASSLDRGYNEQFF
j_gene: TRBJ1-1; v_gene: TRBV7-2; CDR3aa: CASSLFENTEAFF
j_gene: TRBJ1-5; v_gene: TRBV2; CDR3aa: CASSGLGRDQPQHF
j_gene: TRBJ2-5; v_gene: TRBV5-5; CDR3aa: CASSHPGGTIETQYF
j_gene: TRBJ1-4; v_gene: TRBV3-1; CDR3aa: CASSPYPRRANEKLFF
j_gene: TRBJ1-1; v_gene: TRBV7-3; CDR3aa: CASSFGADTEAFF
j_gene: TRBJ2-1; v_gene: TRBV5-4; CDR3aa: CASSLDIKEGFF
j_gene: TRBJ2-3; v_gene: TRBV10-3; CDR3aa: CASSYGATDTQYF
j_gene: TRBJ1-2; v_gene: TRBV7-2; CDR3aa: CASSLGQGHYGYTF
j_gene: TRBJ2-3; v_gene: TRBV6-2/TRBV6-3; CDR3aa: CASSYGIYHLTDTQYF
j_gene: TRBJ2-1; v_gene: TRBV7-6; CDR3aa: CASSLEAEGGSYEQFF
j_gene: TRBJ2-2; v_gene: TRBV5-1; CDR3aa: CASSGSDTGELFF
j_gene: TRBJ2-3; v_gene: TRBV7-9; CDR3aa: CASSKGQGADTQYF
j_gene: TRBJ1-2; v_gene: TRBV5-1; CDR3aa: CASSFWTASNYGYTF
j_gene: TRBJ2-1; v_gene: TRBV5-1; CDR3aa: CASSLAGTSGGIEQFF
j_gene: TRBJ1-4; v_gene: TRBV7-9; CDR3aa: CASSLNQGGFGEKLFF